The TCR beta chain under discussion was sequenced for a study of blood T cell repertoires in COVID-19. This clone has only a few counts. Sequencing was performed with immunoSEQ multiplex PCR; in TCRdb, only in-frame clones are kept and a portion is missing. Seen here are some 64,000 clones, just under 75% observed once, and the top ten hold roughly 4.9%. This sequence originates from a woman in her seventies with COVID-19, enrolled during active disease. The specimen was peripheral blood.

CDR3 region: CASSQGGGWQGQPQHF. The CDR3 DNA reads as TGCGCCAGCAGCCAAGGGGGTGGCTGGCAGGGTCAGCCCCAGCATTTT. This chain links TRBV4-1 with TRBJ1-5, with D possibly TRBD1 on 5 matching bases. The CDR3 totals 16 residues. V shed 1 base and J shed 6 bases, with 16 bases lying between them. Per the germline V gene, CDR1 is MGHRA and CDR2 is YSYEKL.